The 14 T cell receptor beta chains below were found in one sample sequenced in a study of PD-1 blockade in mismatch repair-deficient tumors. Here immunoSEQ multiplex PCR was the method, and the copy in TCRdb shows in-frame clones only, minus some. The table has about 22,000 clones, 84% seen once. The input for sequencing was peripheral blood, taken 2 weeks after starting pembrolizumab. The receptors shown here come from an adult with mismatch repair-deficient cancer.

The rearrangement links TRBV27 to TRBJ1-5; 9 bases line up with TRBD1. The CDR3 is made up of 15 amino acids. Germline V gene sequence: CDR1 MNHEY, CDR2 SMNVEV (reference sequence). With 6 bases clipped from V and 7 bases from J, the junction kept 10 bases outside the gene matches. The CDR3 region has the DNA TGTGCCAGCAGGTCCGGGACAGGGAATTTCCAGCCCCAGCATTTT. Amino acids: CASRSGTGNFQPQHF.

The V gene is TRBV6-1, the J gene TRBJ2-3; D is unresolved. Germline lookup yields CDR1 MNHNS and CDR2 SASEGT. V was shortened by 7 bases and J by 6 bases, with 8 bases between the two germline ends. The CDR3 length is 11 residues. CDR3 in amino acids: CASTTRDTQYF. As DNA, the CDR3 is TGTGCCAGCACCACGAGGGATACGCAGTATTTT.

In regard to this clone: Compared with germline, one end of the junction differs, possibly owing to a read error. This rearrangement joins TRBV4-3 to TRBJ2-1, with D perhaps given as TRBD1 or TRBD2 (5 bases each). CDR3 length: 15 residues. The V gene's germline CDR1 is LGHNA and CDR2 YSLEER. This chain's CDR3 is CASSLDLTRGESLIF. The CDR3 DNA is TGCGCCAGCAGCCTAGACCTTACACGGGGCGAATCCCTCATCTTC.

The chain links TRBV27 to TRBJ2-1; TRBD2 aligns across 8 bases. Losses at the gene ends were 6 bases for V and 3 bases for J; bases not matched to a gene: 7. This CDR3 comprises 15 residues. From germline, CDR1 is MNHEY and CDR2 SMNVEV (reference sequence). CDR3 sequence reads: CASRLRTSFYNEQFF. In nucleotides, the CDR3 is TGTGCCAGCAGGCTTAGGACTAGCTTCTACAATGAGCAGTTCTTC.

The V gene is TRBV2, the J gene TRBJ1-3, with TRBD1 matching over 8 bases. J was trimmed by 0 bases and V by 7 bases; bases with no gene match: 5. Germline V CDR1 and CDR2: SNHLY, FYNNEI. This CDR3 is built from 15 residues. CDR3 nucleotides: TGTGCCAGCAAACGGGGGACAGGCTCTGGAAACACCATATATTTT. This codes for CASKRGTGSGNTIYF.

The rearrangement joins TRBV11-2 to TRBJ1-4; D remains ambiguous. Trimming left V 2 bases short and J 7 bases short, with 14 bases between. Germline CDR1 and CDR2: SGHAT and FQNNGV. CDR3 size: 15 residues. CDR3 sequence: CASSLTVPTGEKLFF. CDR3 nucleotide sequence: TGTGCCAGCAGCTTAACGGTCCCCACCGGTGAAAAACTGTTTTTT.

The chain employs TRBV10-1 and TRBJ2-2, with TRBD1 identical over 10 bases. CDR3 length: 16 residues. Germline V lookup: CDR1 WNHNN, CDR2 SYGVQD (reference sequence). V was clipped by 10 bases and J by 3 bases; unmatched bases: 11. CDR3 sequence reads: CATNPDRGHDTGELFF. Written as DNA, the CDR3 is TGCGCCACCAACCCCGACAGGGGGCACGACACCGGGGAGCTGTTTTTT.

The chain recombines TRBV2 with TRBJ1-3; D is perhaps TRBD1 (6 bases). V was clipped by 0 bases and J by 0 bases, with 9 bases between them. From germline, CDR1 is SNHLY and CDR2 FYNNEI. The CDR3 totals 16 residues. Here the CDR3 DNA reads TGTGCCAGCAGTGAAGCGAGGGGGGGCTCTGGAAACACCATATATTTT. Protein sequence: CASSEARGGSGNTIYF.

The rearrangement links TRBV29-1 to TRBJ2-7; D is perhaps TRBD2 (6 bases). The CDR3 extends over 13 amino acids. Germline V gene sequence: CDR1 SQVTM, CDR2 ANQGSEA. V was cut by 2 bases and J by 6 bases, with 14 bases left in between. CDR3 region: CSVEQSGVAEQYF. CDR3 nucleotide sequence: TGCAGCGTTGAACAGTCGGGAGTGGCCGAGCAGTACTTC.

The chain carries TRBV15 and TRBJ2-5; D call uncertain. V was trimmed by 1 base and J by 5 bases, leaving 14 bases between them. The V gene's germline CDR1 is LNHNV and CDR2 YYDKDF (reference sequence). The CDR3 sequence is 15 residues long. In DNA, the CDR3 is TGTGCCACCAGCAGAGCAAGGATAGGTCAGGAGACCCAGTACTTC. Translated: CATSRARIGQETQYF.

This clone was observed a handful of times. The rearrangement links TRBV11-2 to TRBJ1-5, with D maybe TRBD1 (5 bases). The germline V gene has CDR1 SGHAT and CDR2 FQNNGV. CDR3 length equals 13 residues. The V end was cut by 0 bases, the J end by 6 bases, with 6 bases between. The CDR3 loop reads CASSLDRGQPQHF. In DNA form, the CDR3 reads TGTGCCAGCAGCTTAGATAGGGGTCAGCCCCAGCATTTT.

The chain links TRBV30 to TRBJ2-7, with D possibly being TRBD1 or TRBD2 (5 bases each). V was cut by 3 bases and J by 0 bases, with 12 bases left in between. The CDR3 extends over 14 amino acids. CDR1 is GTSNPN and CDR2 is SVGIG in the germline V gene (reference sequence). The CDR3 region has the DNA TGTGCCTGGAGGGCCCGGGGCAGCTCCTACGAGCAGTACTTC. Translation gives CAWRARGSSYEQYF.

The count of this clone is one. The chain uses TRBV11-3 and TRBJ2-7; possibly TRBD1 or TRBD2 for D (5 bases each). The CDR3 sequence is 15 residues long. CDR1 SGHNT and CDR2 YENEEA come from the germline V gene. V gave up 1 base and J gave up 7 bases, with 17 bases separating them. CDR3 sequence: CASSLAGTVLSEQYF. The CDR3, as DNA: TGTGCCAGCAGCTTAGCCGGGACGGTGCTTAGTGAGCAGTACTTC.

CDR3 in amino acids: CASSEELAGGSYNEQFF. The CDR3 coding sequence is TGCGCCAGCAGTGAGGAACTAGCGGGAGGTTCCTACAATGAGCAGTTCTTC. V gene TRBV10-1 combines with J gene TRBJ2-1, with 12 bases matching TRBD2. Germline V gives CDR1 WNHNN, CDR2 SYGVQD (reference sequence). CDR3 length equals 17 residues. Losses at the gene ends were 2 bases for V and 1 base for J; bases not matched to a gene: 3.